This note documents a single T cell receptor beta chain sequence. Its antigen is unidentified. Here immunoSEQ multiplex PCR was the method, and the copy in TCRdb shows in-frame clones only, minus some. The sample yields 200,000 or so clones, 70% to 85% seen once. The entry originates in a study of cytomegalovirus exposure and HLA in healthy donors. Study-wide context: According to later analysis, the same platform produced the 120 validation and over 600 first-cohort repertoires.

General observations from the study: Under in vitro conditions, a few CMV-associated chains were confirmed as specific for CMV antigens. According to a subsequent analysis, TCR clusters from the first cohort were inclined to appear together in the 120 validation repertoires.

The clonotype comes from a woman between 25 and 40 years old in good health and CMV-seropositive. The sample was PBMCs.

The CDR3: CASSLTQGAYTEAFF. CDR3 coding DNA: TGTGCCAGCAGCTTAACACAGGGTGCCTACACTGAAGCTTTCTTT. The chain employs TRBV11-1 and TRBJ1-1; D might be TRBD1 (6 bases). V lost 2 bases to trimming and J lost 3 bases, with 13 bases between them. The CDR3 is made up of 15 amino acids. The germline gives CDR1 SGHAT, CDR2 FQDESV (reference sequence).